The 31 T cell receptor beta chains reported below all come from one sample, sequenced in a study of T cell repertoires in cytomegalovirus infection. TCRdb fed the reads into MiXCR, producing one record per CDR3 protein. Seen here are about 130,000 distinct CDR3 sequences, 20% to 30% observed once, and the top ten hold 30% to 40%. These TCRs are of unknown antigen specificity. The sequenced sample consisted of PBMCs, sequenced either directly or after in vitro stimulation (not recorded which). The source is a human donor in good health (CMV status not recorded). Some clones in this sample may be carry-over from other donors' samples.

The CDR3 DNA reads TGTGCCAGCAGCTTGGTACTAGGTTCCCACAATGAGCAGTTCTTC. Translated: CASSLVLGSHNEQFF. V usage is TRBV5-6 and J usage is TRBJ2-1; D possibly corresponds to TRBD2 (5 bases). The CDR3 extends over 15 amino acids. Trimming shortened V by 0 bases and J by 5 bases, and 12 bases separated the two germline ends. Looked up from germline, CDR1 is SGHDT and CDR2 is YYEEEE. Looking up the rest from reference TRBV5-6 and TRBJ2-1 gives the full variable domain: DAGVTQSPTHLIKTRGQQVTLRCSPKSGHDTVSWYQQALGQGPQFIFQYYEEEERQRGNFPDRFSGHQFPNYSSELNVNALLLGDSALYLCASSLVLGSHNEQFFGPGTRLTVL.

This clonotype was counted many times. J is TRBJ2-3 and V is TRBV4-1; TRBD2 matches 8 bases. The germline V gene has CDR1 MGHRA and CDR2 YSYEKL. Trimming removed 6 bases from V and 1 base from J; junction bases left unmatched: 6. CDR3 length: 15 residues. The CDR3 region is CASRGGLAGTDTQYF. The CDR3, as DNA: TGCGCCAGCAGGGGCGGACTAGCAGGCACAGATACGCAGTATTTT.

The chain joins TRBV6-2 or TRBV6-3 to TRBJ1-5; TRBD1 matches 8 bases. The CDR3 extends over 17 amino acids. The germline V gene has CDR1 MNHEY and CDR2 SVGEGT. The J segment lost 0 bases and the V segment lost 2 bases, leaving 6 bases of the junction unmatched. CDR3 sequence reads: CASSYVRTGSSNQPQHF. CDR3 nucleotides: TGTGCCAGCAGTTACGTACGGACAGGGAGTAGCAATCAGCCCCAGCATTTT.

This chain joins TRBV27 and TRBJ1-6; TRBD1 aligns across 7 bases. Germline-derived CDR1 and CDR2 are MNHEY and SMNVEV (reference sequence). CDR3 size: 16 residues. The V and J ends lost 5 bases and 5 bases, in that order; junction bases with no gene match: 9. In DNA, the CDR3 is TGTGCCAGCAGTCCCTGGACAGGCTCAAATAATTCACCCCTCCACTTT. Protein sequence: CASSPWTGSNNSPLHF.

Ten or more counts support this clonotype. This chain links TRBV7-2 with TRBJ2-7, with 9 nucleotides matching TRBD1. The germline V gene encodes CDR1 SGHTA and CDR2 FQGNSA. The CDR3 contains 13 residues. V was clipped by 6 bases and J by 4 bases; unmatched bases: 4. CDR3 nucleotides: TGTGCCAGCAGTTCGGACAGGGGTTACGAGCAGTACTTC. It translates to CASSSDRGYEQYF.

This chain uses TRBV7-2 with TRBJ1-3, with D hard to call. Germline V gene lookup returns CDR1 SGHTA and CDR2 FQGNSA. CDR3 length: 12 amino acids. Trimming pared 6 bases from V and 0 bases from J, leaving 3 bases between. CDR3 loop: CASRNSGNTIYF. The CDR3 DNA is TGTGCCAGCAGAAACTCTGGAAACACCATATATTTT.

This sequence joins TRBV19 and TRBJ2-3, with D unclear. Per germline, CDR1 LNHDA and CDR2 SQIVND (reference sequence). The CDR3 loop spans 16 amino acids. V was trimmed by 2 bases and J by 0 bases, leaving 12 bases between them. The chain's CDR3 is CASSISPVSSTDTQYF. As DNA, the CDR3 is TGTGCCAGTAGTATAAGCCCAGTCAGTAGCACAGATACGCAGTATTTT.

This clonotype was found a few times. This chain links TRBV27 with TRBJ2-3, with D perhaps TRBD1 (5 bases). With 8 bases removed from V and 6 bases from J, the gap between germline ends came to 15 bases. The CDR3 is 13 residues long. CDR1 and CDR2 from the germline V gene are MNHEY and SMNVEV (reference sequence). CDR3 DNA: TGTGCCAGCGCCTATCAGGGTTGGGATACGCAGTATTTT. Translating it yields CASAYQGWDTQYF.

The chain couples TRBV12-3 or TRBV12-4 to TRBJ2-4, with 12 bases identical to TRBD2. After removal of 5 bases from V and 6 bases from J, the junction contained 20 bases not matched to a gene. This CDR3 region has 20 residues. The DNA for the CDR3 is TGTGCCAGCAGTCCGCCAAGACTAGCGGGAGCGTCTGGTACCAGAAACATTCAGTACTTC. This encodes CASSPPRLAGASGTRNIQYF.

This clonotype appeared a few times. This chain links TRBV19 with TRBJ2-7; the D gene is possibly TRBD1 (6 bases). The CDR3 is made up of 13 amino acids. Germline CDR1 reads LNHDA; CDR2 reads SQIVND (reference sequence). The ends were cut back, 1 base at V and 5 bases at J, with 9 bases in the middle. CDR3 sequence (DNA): TGTGCCAGTAGTATAGTACAGGGCGACGAGCAGTACGTC. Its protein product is CASSIVQGDEQYV.

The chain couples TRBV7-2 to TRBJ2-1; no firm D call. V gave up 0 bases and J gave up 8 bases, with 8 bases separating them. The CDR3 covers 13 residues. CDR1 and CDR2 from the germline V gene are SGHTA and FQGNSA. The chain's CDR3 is CASSLARVDEQFF. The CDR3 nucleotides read TGTGCCAGCAGCTTAGCTAGGGTCGATGAGCAGTTCTTC.

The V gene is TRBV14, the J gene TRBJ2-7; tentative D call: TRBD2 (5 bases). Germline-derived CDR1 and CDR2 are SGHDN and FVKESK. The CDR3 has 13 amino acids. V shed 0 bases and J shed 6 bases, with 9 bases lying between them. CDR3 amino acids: CASSQELAGEQYV. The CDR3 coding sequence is TGTGCCAGCAGCCAAGAGCTGGCGGGCGAGCAGTACGTC.

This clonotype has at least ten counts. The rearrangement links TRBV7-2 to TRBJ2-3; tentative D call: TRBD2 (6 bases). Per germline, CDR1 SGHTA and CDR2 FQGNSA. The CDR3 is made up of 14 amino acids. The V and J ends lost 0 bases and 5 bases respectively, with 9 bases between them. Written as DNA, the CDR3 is TGTGCCAGCAGCTTAGCGGGGGGTAAAGATACGCAGTATTTT. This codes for CASSLAGGKDTQYF.

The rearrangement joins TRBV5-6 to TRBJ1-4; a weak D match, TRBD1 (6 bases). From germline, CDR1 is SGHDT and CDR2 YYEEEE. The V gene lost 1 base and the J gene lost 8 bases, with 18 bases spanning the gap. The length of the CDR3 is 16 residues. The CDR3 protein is CASSLRTQGSDEKLFF. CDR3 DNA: TGTGCCAGCAGCTTGAGGACCCAGGGGTCGGACGAAAAACTGTTTTTT.

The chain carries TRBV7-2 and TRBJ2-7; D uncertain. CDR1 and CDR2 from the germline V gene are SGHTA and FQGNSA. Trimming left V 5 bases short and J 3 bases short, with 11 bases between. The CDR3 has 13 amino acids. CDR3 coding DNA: TGTGCCAGCAGCCCCTCGGGCGGCTACGAGCAGTACGTC. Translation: CASSPSGGYEQYV.

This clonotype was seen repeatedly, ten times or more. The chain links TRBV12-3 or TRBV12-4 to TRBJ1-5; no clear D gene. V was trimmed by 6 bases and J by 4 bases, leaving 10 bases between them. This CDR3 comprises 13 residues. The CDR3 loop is CASRDGVNQPQHF. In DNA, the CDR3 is TGTGCCAGCAGGGACGGCGTTAATCAGCCCCAGCATTTT.

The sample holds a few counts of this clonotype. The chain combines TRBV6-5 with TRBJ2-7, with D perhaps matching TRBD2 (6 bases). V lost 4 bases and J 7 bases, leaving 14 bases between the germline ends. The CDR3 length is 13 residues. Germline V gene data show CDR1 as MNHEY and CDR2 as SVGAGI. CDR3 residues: CASSWTPTREQYF. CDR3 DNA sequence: TGTGCCAGCAGTTGGACCCCGACTAGGGAGCAGTACTTC.

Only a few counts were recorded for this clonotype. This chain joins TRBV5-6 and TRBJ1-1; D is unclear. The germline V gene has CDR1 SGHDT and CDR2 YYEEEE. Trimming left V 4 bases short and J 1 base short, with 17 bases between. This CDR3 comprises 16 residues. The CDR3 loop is CASSRRNLASNTEAFF. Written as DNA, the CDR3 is TGTGCCAGCAGCCGGAGAAACCTCGCCTCGAACACTGAAGCTTTCTTT.

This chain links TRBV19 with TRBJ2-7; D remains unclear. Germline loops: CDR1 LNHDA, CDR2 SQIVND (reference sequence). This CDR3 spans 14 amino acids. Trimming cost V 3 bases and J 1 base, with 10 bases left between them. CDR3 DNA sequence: TGTGCCAGTAGTATTGGGTTAACGTCCTACGAGCAGTACTTC. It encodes CASSIGLTSYEQYF.

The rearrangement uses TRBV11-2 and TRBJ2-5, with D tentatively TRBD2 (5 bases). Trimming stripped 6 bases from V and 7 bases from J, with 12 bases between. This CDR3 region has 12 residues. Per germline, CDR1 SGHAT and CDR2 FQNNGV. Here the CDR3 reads CASRLNGGTQYF. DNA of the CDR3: TGTGCCAGCAGACTCAACGGAGGGACCCAGTACTTC.

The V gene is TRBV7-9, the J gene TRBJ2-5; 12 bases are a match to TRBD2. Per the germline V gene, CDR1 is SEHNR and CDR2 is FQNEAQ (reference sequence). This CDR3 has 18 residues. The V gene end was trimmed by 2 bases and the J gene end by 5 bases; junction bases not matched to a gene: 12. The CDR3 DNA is TGTGCCAGCAGCTTACCCCGGACTAGCGGGATCAGGTCGGAGACCCAGTACTTC. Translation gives CASSLPRTSGIRSETQYF.

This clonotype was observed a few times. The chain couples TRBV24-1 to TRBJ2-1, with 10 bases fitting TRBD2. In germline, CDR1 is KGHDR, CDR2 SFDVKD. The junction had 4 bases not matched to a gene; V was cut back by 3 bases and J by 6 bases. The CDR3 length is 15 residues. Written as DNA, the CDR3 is TGTGCCACCAGTGATCGGTCTAGCGGGAGCAATGAGCAGTTCTTC. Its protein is CATSDRSSGSNEQFF.

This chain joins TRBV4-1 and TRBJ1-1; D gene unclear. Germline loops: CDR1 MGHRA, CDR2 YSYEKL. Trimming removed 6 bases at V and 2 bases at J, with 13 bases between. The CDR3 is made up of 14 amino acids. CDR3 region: CASSTPRLNTEAFF. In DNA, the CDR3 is TGCGCCAGCAGTACCCCTCGGCTTAACACTGAAGCTTTCTTT.

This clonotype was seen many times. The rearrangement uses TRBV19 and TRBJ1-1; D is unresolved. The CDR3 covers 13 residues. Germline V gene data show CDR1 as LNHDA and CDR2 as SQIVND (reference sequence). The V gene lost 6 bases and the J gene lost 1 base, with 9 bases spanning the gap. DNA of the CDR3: TGTGCCAGTAGCCAAGCCTGGAACACTGAAGCTTTCTTT. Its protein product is CASSQAWNTEAFF.

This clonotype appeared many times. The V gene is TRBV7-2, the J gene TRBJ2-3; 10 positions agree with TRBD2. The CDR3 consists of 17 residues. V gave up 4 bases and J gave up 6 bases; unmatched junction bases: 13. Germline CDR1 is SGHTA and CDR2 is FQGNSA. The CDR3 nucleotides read TGTGCCAGCAGCTCCCGGCGGACTAGCGGCGCTCGGGATACGCAGTATTTT. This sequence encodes CASSSRRTSGARDTQYF.

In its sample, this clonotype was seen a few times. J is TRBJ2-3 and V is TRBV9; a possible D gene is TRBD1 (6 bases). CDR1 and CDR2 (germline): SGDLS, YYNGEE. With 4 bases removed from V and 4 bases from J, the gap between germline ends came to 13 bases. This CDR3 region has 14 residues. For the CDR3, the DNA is TGTGCCAGCAGCTTCCGGACAGACTCAGATACGCAGTATTTT. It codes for CASSFRTDSDTQYF.

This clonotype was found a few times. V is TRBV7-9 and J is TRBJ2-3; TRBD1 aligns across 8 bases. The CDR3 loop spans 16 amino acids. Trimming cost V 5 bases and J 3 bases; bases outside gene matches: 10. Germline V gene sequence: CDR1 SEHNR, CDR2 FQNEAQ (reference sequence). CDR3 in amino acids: CASSQTRTGKTDTQYF. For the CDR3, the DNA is TGTGCCAGCAGCCAAACACGGACAGGGAAGACAGATACGCAGTATTTT.

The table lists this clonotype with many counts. The CDR3 sequence is CASSLTRVNTDTQYF. CDR3 in DNA: TGTGCCAGCAGCTTAACGAGGGTTAACACAGATACGCAGTATTTT. The chain recombines TRBV7-3 with TRBJ2-3; TRBD2 might be the D (5 bases). This CDR3 spans 15 amino acids. The V gene lost 0 bases and the J gene lost 2 bases, with 9 bases spanning the gap. The germline CDR1 and CDR2 sequences are SGHTA and FQGTGA.

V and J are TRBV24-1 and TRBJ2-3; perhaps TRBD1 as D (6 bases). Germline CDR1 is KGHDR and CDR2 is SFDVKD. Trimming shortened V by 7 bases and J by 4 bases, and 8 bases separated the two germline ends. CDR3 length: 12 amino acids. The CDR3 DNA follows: TGTGCCACCAGCAGGACAGCAGATACGCAGTATTTT. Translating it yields CATSRTADTQYF.

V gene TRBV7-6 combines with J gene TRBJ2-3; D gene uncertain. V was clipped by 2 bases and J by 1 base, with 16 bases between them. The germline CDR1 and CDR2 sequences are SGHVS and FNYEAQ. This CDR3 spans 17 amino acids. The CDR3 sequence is CASSLQFFHRGTDTQYF. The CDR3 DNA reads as TGTGCCAGCAGCTTACAGTTCTTCCACCGGGGCACAGATACGCAGTATTTT.

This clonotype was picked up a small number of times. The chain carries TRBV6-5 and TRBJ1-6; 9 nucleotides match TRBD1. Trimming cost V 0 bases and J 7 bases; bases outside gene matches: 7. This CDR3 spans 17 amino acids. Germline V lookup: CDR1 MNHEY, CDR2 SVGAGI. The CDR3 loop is CASSYSLSGTGNSPLHF. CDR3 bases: TGTGCCAGCAGTTACTCGTTGTCGGGGACAGGGAATTCACCCCTCCACTTT.